This T cell receptor beta chain was obtained from a study of blood T cell repertoires in COVID-19. Study as a whole: Collection of acute and convalescent COVID-19 samples took place in the United States, Italy and Spain. T cells, B-cell-depleted T cells, or PBMCs supplied cDNA or gDNA.

The trim removed 2 bases at V and 4 bases at J, leaving 1 base unmatched. CDR1 and CDR2 (germline): MNHNS, SASEGT. This CDR3 has 13 residues. The table lists this clone with a few counts. Authors' methods: Scientists estimated how many nucleated cells there were by amplifying reference gene primers. Only in-frame clones appear in the TCRdb table, and some are missing; sequencing was by immunoSEQ multiplex PCR. The V and J calls and clone size are taken from that table; D and trimming were inferred from the DNA. The sample lists approximately 25,000 clones, roughly 85% seen once, with 9.5% to 15% in the top ten.

Input material: peripheral blood. The chain is built from TRBV6-1 and TRBJ1-1, with TRBD1 matching 7 bases. The TCR comes from a woman of 80 years or more with active or convalescent COVID-19. DNA of the CDR3: TGTGCCAGCAGTGAACAGGGGGTCACTGAAGCTTTCTTT. It codes for CASSEQGVTEAFF.